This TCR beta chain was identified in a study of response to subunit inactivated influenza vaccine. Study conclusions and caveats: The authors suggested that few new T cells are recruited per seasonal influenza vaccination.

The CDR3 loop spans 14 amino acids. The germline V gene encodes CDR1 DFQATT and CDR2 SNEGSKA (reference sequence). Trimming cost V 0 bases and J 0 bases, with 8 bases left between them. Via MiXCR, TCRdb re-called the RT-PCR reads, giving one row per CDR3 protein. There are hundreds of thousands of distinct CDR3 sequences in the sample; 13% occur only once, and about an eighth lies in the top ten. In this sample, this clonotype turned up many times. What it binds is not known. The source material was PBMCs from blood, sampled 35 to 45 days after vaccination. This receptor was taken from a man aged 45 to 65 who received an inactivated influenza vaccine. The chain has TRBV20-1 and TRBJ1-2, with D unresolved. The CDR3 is CSARDLTSNYGYTF. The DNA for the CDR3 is TGCAGTGCTAGAGATCTCACCTCTAACTATGGCTACACCTTC.